This paragraph covers one T cell receptor beta chain sequence. What it binds is not known. J gave up 1 base and V 4 bases, and 2 bases lay outside the gene matches. The germline CDR1 and CDR2 sequences are SGHNT and YYREEE (reference sequence). The CDR3 extends over 14 amino acids. The sample originates from a study of cytomegalovirus exposure and HLA in healthy donors. Use of 60 Vbeta and 13 Jbeta primers characterized the PCR. The protocol was immunoSEQ multiplex PCR, while the TCRdb copy is restricted to in-frame clones and leaves out a portion. The sample includes about 160,000 clones. Study outcomes and limitations: Relative to the approximately 700-donor mean, N-insertions were reportedly fewer in an Asian-associated ancestry cluster in a later analysis. A later analysis linked a missense variant in DCLRE1C to the trimming of TCR beta V and J genes. Per published reports, the classifier diagnosed cytomegalovirus status with high specificity and sensitivity.

This sequence joins TRBV5-4 and TRBJ1-1; 9 nucleotides line up with TRBD1. Sequenced material: PBMCs. The sequence came from a man aged 25-40 years in good health and CMV-seronegative. CDR3 nucleotides: TGTGCCAGCAGCAGGACAGGGGCGAACACTGAAGCTTTCTTT. Translating gives CASSRTGANTEAFF.